This T cell receptor (beta chain) comes out of a study of blood T cell repertoires in COVID-19. Overall study: From the United States, Italy and Spain came samples of acute and convalescent COVID-19. T cells, B-cell-depleted T cells, or PBMCs supplied cDNA or gDNA.

This CDR3 comprises 14 residues. V lost 7 bases and J lost 1; bases outside the gene matches: 7. Germline V lookup: CDR1 SQVTM, CDR2 ANQGSEA. As processed by the authors: Nucleated cell counts were estimated from reference gene primer amplification. This table comes from immunoSEQ multiplex PCR, and its TCRdb copy is limited to in-frame clones, with some not included. Clone size and the V and J calls come from that table; the DNA yielded D and trimming. The data contain more than 300,000 clones, approximately 90% of them singletons. The gene calls are TRBV29-1 and TRBJ2-5; 9 nucleotides align to TRBD1. Sequenced: peripheral blood. The receptor was derived from a young woman who had recovered from COVID-19. The CDR3 DNA follows: TGCAGCGCTGGGGGACAGGGACCCCAAGAGACCCAGTACTTC. Its protein is CSAGGQGPQETQYF.